Included here is one TCR beta chain sequence, with context. Clinical histories supplied by participants themselves formed the basis of cohort assignment. Exposed enrollees had met someone with a PCR-confirmed or clinician-diagnosed COVID-19 case at some point within the 2 weeks before study entry. In germline, CDR1 is SGHTA, CDR2 FQGTGA. This CDR3 is built from 14 residues. V lost 5 bases and J 1 base, leaving 11 bases between the germline ends. The sample belongs to a study of blood T cell repertoires in COVID-19. Study overall: PBMCs, B-cell-depleted T cells, or T cells were the source of the cDNA or gDNA that made up the material.

TCRdb's copy holds only in-frame clones and misses some; the assay was immunoSEQ multiplex PCR. The sample consists of hundreds of thousands of clones, roughly 85% of them appearing once. The specimen was PBMCs or T cells enriched from blood (not recorded which). The J gene is TRBJ1-1, the V gene TRBV7-3; no reliable D call. This clonotype was sampled from a woman under 40 who had been exposed to COVID-19. This CDR3 is CASSLSPRNTEAFF. DNA for the CDR3: TGTGCCAGCAGCCTATCGCCTAGGAACACTGAAGCTTTCTTT.